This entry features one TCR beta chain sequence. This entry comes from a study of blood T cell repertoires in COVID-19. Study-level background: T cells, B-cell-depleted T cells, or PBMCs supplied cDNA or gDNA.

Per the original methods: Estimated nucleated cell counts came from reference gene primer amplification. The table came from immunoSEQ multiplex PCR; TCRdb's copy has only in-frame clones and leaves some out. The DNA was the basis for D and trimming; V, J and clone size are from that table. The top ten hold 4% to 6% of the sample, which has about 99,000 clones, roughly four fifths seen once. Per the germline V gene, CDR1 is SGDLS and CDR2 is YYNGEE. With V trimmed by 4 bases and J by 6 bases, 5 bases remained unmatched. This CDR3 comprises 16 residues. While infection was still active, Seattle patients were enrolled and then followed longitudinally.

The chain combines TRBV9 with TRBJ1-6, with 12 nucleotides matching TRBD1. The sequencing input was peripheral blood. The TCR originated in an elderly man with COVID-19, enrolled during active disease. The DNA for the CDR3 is TGTGCCAGCAGCATCGGGACAGGGGGCGTTAATTCACCCCTCCACTTT. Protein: CASSIGTGGVNSPLHF.